Below are 8 T cell receptor beta chains sequenced from a single sample in a study of metastatic and nonmetastatic thyroid tumors. No treatment had been given to any patient before thyroid surgery. MiXCR was used by TCRdb to re-call the PCR reads. This table holds about 27,000 clones, roughly 15% found once. Sequencing used blood. The source is a male donor with papillary thyroid cancer or a benign thyroid nodule (not recorded which). Some clones in this sample may be carry-over from other donors' samples.

This clone was detected many times. The gene calls are TRBV3-1 and TRBJ2-3; D perhaps matches TRBD2 (6 bases). Germline V gene sequence: CDR1 LGHDT, CDR2 YNNKEL (reference sequence). CDR3 length: 15 residues. V gave up 5 bases and J gave up 1 base, with 13 bases separating them. CDR3 region: CASSATWEGTDTQYF. The CDR3 DNA is TGTGCCAGCAGCGCGACTTGGGAGGGCACAGATACGCAGTATTTT.

Many counts were recorded for this clone. The chain joins TRBV4-1 to TRBJ2-7; tentative D call: TRBD2 (5 bases). Trimming left V 2 bases short and J 2 bases short, with 13 bases between. Per the germline V gene, CDR1 is MGHRA and CDR2 is YSYEKL. The CDR3 extends over 15 amino acids. This CDR3 reads CASSQLAPGPYEQYF. The CDR3 DNA sequence: TGCGCCAGCAGCCAACTAGCCCCCGGTCCCTACGAGCAGTACTTC.

This chain links TRBV20-1 with TRBJ1-2, with TRBD1 matching over 7 bases. Looked up from germline, CDR1 is DFQATT and CDR2 is SNEGSKA (reference sequence). The J segment lost 10 bases and the V segment lost 3 bases, leaving 8 bases of the junction unmatched. The CDR3 extends over 12 amino acids. This chain's CDR3 is CSASRDRVDYTF. In nucleotides, the CDR3 is TGCAGTGCTAGTCGCGACAGGGTCGACTACACCTTC.

This clone has ten or more counts. The gene calls are TRBV10-3 and TRBJ2-7, with D unresolved. Between the trimmed V and J ends, which lost 10 bases and 2 bases, there was a span of 15 bases. Germline CDR1 is ENHRY and CDR2 is SYGVKD. This CDR3 comprises 13 residues. The CDR3 sequence: CATRPSETYEQYF. DNA for the CDR3: TGTGCCACCAGACCCAGCGAAACCTACGAGCAGTACTTC.

The sample holds many counts of this clone. This chain uses TRBV29-1 with TRBJ2-6; 7 bases are shared with TRBD2. V trimming: 7 bases; J trimming: 3 bases; junction bases outside the gene matches: 6. From germline, CDR1 is SQVTM and CDR2 ANQGSEA. This CDR3 spans 14 amino acids. This chain's CDR3 is CSDVLADGANVLTF. The CDR3 coding sequence is TGCAGCGACGTCCTAGCGGATGGGGCCAACGTCCTGACTTTC.

This clone is classed as medium-sized (0.01 to 0.1%). The chain recombines TRBV20-1 with TRBJ2-5; TRBD1 aligns across 7 bases. This CDR3 contains 15 residues. Germline CDR1 is DFQATT and CDR2 is SNEGSKA (reference sequence). Trimming took 0 bases from V and 5 from J; bases not matched to a gene: 9. The CDR3 coding sequence is TGCAGTGCTAGAGATCTCGGGACAGCTAGGGAGACCCAGTACTTC. It is translated as CSARDLGTARETQYF.

This clone has at least ten counts. The chain joins TRBV30 to TRBJ1-4; weak D call: TRBD1 (5 bases). The CDR3 extends over 13 amino acids. CDR1 is GTSNPN, CDR2 SVGIG, per germline (reference sequence). Trimming took off 0 bases at V and 7 bases at J, with 9 bases between the two ends. This chain's CDR3 is CAWSVDGGEKLFF. CDR3 coding DNA: TGTGCCTGGAGTGTCGATGGGGGTGAAAAACTGTTTTTT. Filled out from reference TRBV30 and TRBJ1-4, the complete variable domain reads SQTIHQWPATLVQPVGSPLSLECTVEGTSNPNLYWYRQAAGRGLQLLFYSVGIGQISSEVPQNLSASRPQDRQFILSSKKLLLSDSGFYLCAWSVDGGEKLFFGSGTQLSVL.

Only a few counts were recorded for this clone. An end of the junction differs from the germline gene, which may be a read error. This chain connects TRBV28 to TRBJ1-4, with D possibly being TRBD1 (6 bases). The CDR3 is made up of 16 amino acids. CDR1 and CDR2 (germline): MDHEN, SYDVKM. The CDR3 region is CASSHQDRLTGEKLFF. For the CDR3, the DNA is TGTGCCAGCAGTCATCAGGACAGACTCACGGGGGAAAAGCTGTTTTTT.